One and the same sample provided the 2 T cell receptor beta chains below, sequenced in a study of T cell repertoires in cytomegalovirus infection. TCRdb analysed the reads with MiXCR anew, one entry per CDR3 protein. This sample has about 920,000 distinct CDR3 sequences, with 31% found just once. The antigens these receptors bind are not known. Sequenced material: cultured CD8+ T cells from PBMCs, taken from culture after CMV antigen stimulation. These receptors originate from a human donor in good health (CMV status not recorded). Some clones in this sample may be carry-over from other donors' samples.

The gene calls are TRBV2 and TRBJ2-1, with D possibly being TRBD1 (6 bases). The CDR3 spans 16 residues. The germline gives CDR1 SNHLY, CDR2 FYNNEI. The V end lost 4 bases, the J end lost 3 bases, and 16 bases lay between the germline ends. CDR3 nucleotides: TGTGCCAGCAGTGCCCTTTCAGGGGACCTCTACAATGAGCAGTTCTTC. Its protein is CASSALSGDLYNEQFF.

The chain is built from TRBV20-1 and TRBJ2-3; 9 bases fit TRBD1. CDR1 and CDR2 from the germline V gene are DFQATT and SNEGSKA (reference sequence). The CDR3 is made up of 17 amino acids. Trimming took 4 bases from V and 4 from J; bases not matched to a gene: 15. In nucleotides, the CDR3 is TGCAGTGCTACCGTCCCGGGACAGGGTTGGGTCGCAGATACGCAGTATTTT. Translation gives CSATVPGQGWVADTQYF.